Presented here are 3 T cell receptor beta chains from one specimen sequenced in a study of T cells after yellow fever vaccination. TCRdb itself ran the 5' RACE reads through MiXCR, one entry per CDR3 protein. The table lists approximately 600,000 distinct CDR3 sequences, about 12% of them singletons. The sequences come from PBMCs, collected on the day of the yellow fever booster vaccination. These receptors all stem from a man younger than 40 who received the YFV17D yellow fever vaccine.

This clonotype was counted a few times. The J gene is TRBJ2-1, the V gene TRBV6-2 or TRBV6-3; D call uncertain. The CDR3 is 12 residues long. The V gene lost 0 bases and the J gene lost 6 bases, with 3 bases spanning the gap. Per germline, CDR1 MNHEY and CDR2 SVGEGT. CDR3 DNA: TGTGCCAGCAGTTACTCCCCCAATGAGCAGTTCTTC. Translation: CASSYSPNEQFF.

This clonotype was seen a handful of times. The V call is TRBV6-2 or TRBV6-3, the J call TRBJ2-7; D may match TRBD1 or TRBD2 (5 bases each). With 5 bases removed from V and 3 bases from J, the gap between germline ends came to 17 bases. CDR1 and CDR2 (germline): MNHEY, SVGEGT. The CDR3 is 15 amino acids. The CDR3 is CASSPRGSGVYEQYF. The CDR3 DNA reads as TGTGCCAGCAGTCCAAGGGGCTCCGGGGTCTACGAGCAGTACTTC.

There are a few counts of this clonotype. The J gene is TRBJ2-3, the V gene TRBV11-2; no reliable D call. Germline CDR1 reads SGHAT; CDR2 reads FQNNGV. The CDR3 is made up of 15 amino acids. Deletions cut 5 bases from V and 0 bases from J, with 12 bases between. Here the CDR3 DNA reads TGTGCCAGCAGCCCACTACTCTCTAGCACAGATACGCAGTATTTT. Amino acids: CASSPLLSSTDTQYF.